A selection of T cell receptor beta chains follows, all from one sample in a study of cytomegalovirus exposure and HLA in healthy donors. Some clones are missing from TCRdb's copy, which holds only in-frame ones; the method was immunoSEQ multiplex PCR. The sample shows around 40,000 clones, approximately 90% of them seen only once. The specimen sequenced was PBMCs. These receptor sequences come from a woman aged 40 to 50 in good health and CMV-seropositive. Both conserved end residues are part of each CDR3. Each record gives: V gene, CDR3 protein.

TRBV19 CASTAGTGNYGYTF
TRBV7-9 CASSPWTGGSNTEAFF
TRBV18 CASSLQRRLGNEELFF
TRBV7-2 CASSLGGLAGQETQYF
TRBV5-4 CASQPRPSGGPNTGELFF
TRBV28 CASSLSYTEAFF
TRBV2 CASSVAQQSFRSNYGYTF
TRBV18 CASSPPSWNEQFF
TRBV7-9 CASSLVRTGSSYEQYF
TRBV7-2 CASSSERGVSYEQYF
TRBV11-2 CASSRDRGLWEPQHF
TRBV20-1 CSASWSGGQYF
TRBV28 CASSHWTSGSFEQFF